Below, one TCR beta chain is given with its context. Its antigen specificity is not known. The sample holds no much larger clone one base away, and base qualities are not on file. This sample stems from a study of vaccination and CD4 T cells after COVID-19 (dated by TCRdb to between 2021 and 2022). Describing the broader study: The convalescent cohort included six males and four females, with two Hispanic individuals, seven Caucasians, two Asians and one multiracial person. Participants received two doses of either the Pfizer-BioNTech BNT162b2 vaccine (n=8) or the Moderna mRNA-1273 vaccine (n=2). Post-COVID blood samples from convalescent patients were collected a median of around 100 days after diagnosis, with a range of 35 to 161 days. Post-vaccine blood samples were collected a median of around 10 weeks after the second vaccine dose, ranging from about 14 to 241 days. For stimulating the cultures, overlapping spike peptide pools were used, derived from SARS-CoV-2 as well as from the common cold coronaviruses HCoV-NL63, HCoV-OC43 and HCoV-229E. As controls, cultures received a CEFX viral epitope pool (the positive control), an HIV-1 Nef peptide pool (the negative control), or no peptide at all. The spike-specific CD4+ TCR repertoire was compared before and after mRNA vaccination in around ten COVID-19 convalescent patients and a few infection-naive healthy vaccine recipients. At the TCR clonotype level, an earlier paper using these donors assessed memory CD4+ T cell crossreactivity between SARS-CoV-2 and common cold coronavirus spike proteins. Findings and caveats that apply to the study as a whole: The median count of SARS-CoV-2-reactive clonotypes went up from 21 after infection to 30 to 40 after vaccination, although the change was not significant. The number of convalescent patients in the study was relatively small, and the study did not examine early timepoints following natural infection. In convalescent patients, a median around 90% of post-vaccine SARS-CoV-2-reactive clones were detected only after vaccination, suggesting vaccine-specific priming. Nearly all vaccine-specific clones in convalescent patients (304 of 307) were mono-reactive for SARS-CoV-2 spike rather than cross-reactive with common cold coronaviruses.

V loses 0 bases, J loses 8 bases, and the germline ends lie 16 bases apart. The CDR3 goes from the cysteine to the phenylalanine over 14 residues. Just the 42-base CDR3 DNA is kept, in frame starting at base 1. Based on the germline V gene (reference sequence), the CDR1 and CDR2 sequences are GTSNPN and SVGIG. The sample's treatment or condition, from its label and the paper: approximately 9-day PBMC culture with coronavirus spike peptide pools or control peptides (ViraFEST assay). CD4+ T cells from unexposed donors were collected before the COVID-19 pandemic (2011-2018). The ViraFEST assay was used in the study, in which antigen-specific T cells were expanded with peptide pools and expanded clonotypes were subsequently identified by TCR sequencing. Roughly 2.1 million PBMCs per well were cultured in IMDM with approximately 5% human AB serum and approximately 9.8 IU/ml IL-2, plus 10 ug/ml peptide pools. On days 3 and 7, half of the culture medium was replaced with fresh IL-2-containing medium. After about 11 days of culture, CD4+ T cells were isolated by negative selection using the EasySep CD4+ T cell isolation kit. As far as cell numbers permitted, CD4+ T cells from unexposed donors were tested for reactivity against SARS-CoV-2 S and N as well as four spike pools from common cold coronaviruses. PBMCs were separated from whole blood using Ficoll-Paque Plus gradient centrifugation and then either used fresh or cryopreserved at -140C. Culture conditions were generally each tested in triplicate wells. Leukapheresis product for the unexposed donors was purchased commercially.

The library was obtained by PCR. TCR sequencing of DNA from cultured CD4+ T cells used the Oncomine TCR Beta short-read assay at the Johns Hopkins FTIC core. Genomic DNA was extracted from the cultured CD4+ T cells with the QIAamp micro DNA kit. Oncomine TCR Beta libraries made from cultured CD4+ T cells were pooled using unique dual indexes and sequenced on an Illumina iSeq 100. The original methods were these. Non-productive sequences were removed, and CDR3s that did not start with C, did not end with F or W, or were shorter than 7 amino acids were discarded. The MANAFEST web application identified antigen-specific clonotypes by comparing peptide-stimulated wells against reference wells and other culture wells. For a clone to be called positive, the clone needed an FDR below 0.05, an odds ratio above 5, and a productive frequency above 0.1% in at least two of three replicate wells. Cross-reactive clonotypes were defined as significantly expanded in both SARS-CoV-2 spike wells and at least one common cold coronavirus spike condition. Levenshtein distances (stringdist) and unrooted phylogenetic trees (ape) in R version 3.6.1 were used to assess CDR3 homology. TCRdb trimmed the raw reads at Q25, called clones with MiXCR and kept productive beta chains. A single entry per CDR3 protein holds the most common genes and DNA from its merged rows. In this record, the V and J calls reflect TCRdb's handling and not the investigators' own analysis. The sample records under 10,000 distinct CDR3 sequences, about 32% of which are singletons. Roughly 13% of the sample goes to the ten largest clones.

Material for sequencing was CD4+ T cells from blood, cultured in vitro. The receptor's source is a human donor in good health. The chain couples TRBV30 to TRBJ1-2; too little of a D gene remains to name it. The CDR3 protein sequence reads: CAWSVPPRGKGYTF. In nucleotides, the sequence is TGTGCCTGGAGTGTACCTCCGCGCGGGAAAGGCTACACCTTC.